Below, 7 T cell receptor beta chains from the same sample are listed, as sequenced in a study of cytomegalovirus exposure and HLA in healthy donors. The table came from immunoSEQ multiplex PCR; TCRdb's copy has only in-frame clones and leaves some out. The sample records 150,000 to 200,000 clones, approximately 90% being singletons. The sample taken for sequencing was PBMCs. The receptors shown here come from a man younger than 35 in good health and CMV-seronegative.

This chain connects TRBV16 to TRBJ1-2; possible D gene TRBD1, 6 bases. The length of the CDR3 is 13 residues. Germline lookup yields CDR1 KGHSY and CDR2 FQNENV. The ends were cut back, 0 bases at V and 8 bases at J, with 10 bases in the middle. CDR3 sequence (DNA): TGTGCCAGCAGCCAATCCGAGGGGGAGGGCTACACCTTC. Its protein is CASSQSEGEGYTF.

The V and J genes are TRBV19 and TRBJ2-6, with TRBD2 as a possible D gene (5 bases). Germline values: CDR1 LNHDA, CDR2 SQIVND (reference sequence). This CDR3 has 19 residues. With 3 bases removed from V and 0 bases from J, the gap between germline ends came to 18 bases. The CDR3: CASSIAGWVTPSGANVLTF. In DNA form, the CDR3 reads TGTGCCAGTAGTATTGCGGGTTGGGTCACCCCCTCTGGGGCCAACGTCCTGACTTTC.

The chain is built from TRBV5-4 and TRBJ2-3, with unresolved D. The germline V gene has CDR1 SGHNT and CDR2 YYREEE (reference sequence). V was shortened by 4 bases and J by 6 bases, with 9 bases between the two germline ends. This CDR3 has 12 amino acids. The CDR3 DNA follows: TGTGCCAGCAGCCAGACGGAGGATACGCAGTATTTT. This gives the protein CASSQTEDTQYF. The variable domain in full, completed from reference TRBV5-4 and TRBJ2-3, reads ETGVTQSPTHLIKTRGQQVTLRCSSQSGHNTVSWYQQALGQGPQFIFQYYREEENGRGNFPPRFSGLQFPNYSSELNVNALELDDSALYLCASSQTEDTQYFGPGTRLTVL.

Written as DNA, the CDR3 is TGCGCCAGCAGCTTGGGGACAGCCTATGGCTACACCTTC. It encodes CASSLGTAYGYTF. The chain carries TRBV5-1 and TRBJ1-2; D perhaps matches TRBD1 (6 bases). The CDR3 sequence is 13 residues long. V lost 0 bases, J lost 4 bases, and 7 bases lay in between. Germline V gene data show CDR1 as SGHRS and CDR2 as YFSETQ.

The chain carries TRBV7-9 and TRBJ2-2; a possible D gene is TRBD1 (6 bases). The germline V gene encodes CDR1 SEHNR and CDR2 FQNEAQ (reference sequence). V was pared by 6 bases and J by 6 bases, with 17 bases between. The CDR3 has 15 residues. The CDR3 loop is CASRLQGSRAGELFF. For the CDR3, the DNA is TGTGCCAGCAGGCTACAGGGCTCTCGGGCCGGGGAGCTGTTTTTT.

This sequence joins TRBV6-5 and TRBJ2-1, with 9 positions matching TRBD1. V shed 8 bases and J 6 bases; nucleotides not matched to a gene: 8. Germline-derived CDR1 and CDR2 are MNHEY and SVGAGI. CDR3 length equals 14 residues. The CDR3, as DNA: TGTGCCAGCCTGGGGACAGGGCTTGTCAATGAGCAGTTCTTC. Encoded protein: CASLGTGLVNEQFF.

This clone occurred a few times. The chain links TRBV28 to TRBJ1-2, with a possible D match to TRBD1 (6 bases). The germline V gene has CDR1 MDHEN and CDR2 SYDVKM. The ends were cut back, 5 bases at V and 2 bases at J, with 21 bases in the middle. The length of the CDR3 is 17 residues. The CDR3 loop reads CASSGLGTGTLNYGYTF. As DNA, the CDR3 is TGTGCCAGCAGTGGGTTGGGAACAGGGACCTTAAACTATGGCTACACCTTC.